Below are 6 T cell receptor beta chains sequenced from a single sample in a study of low-dose radiotherapy and immunotherapy resistance in tumors (dated by TCRdb to the early 2020s). First-strand cDNA was synthesized with Superscript III and a set of TRAV- and TRBV-specific primers, covering both TCRalpha and TCRbeta chains. TCRs were amplified for 20 to 25 PCR cycles with Phusion, using a constant-region primer paired with the adapter attached to the V primers. The raw public data were reprocessed by TCRdb itself: fastp quality trimming at Q25, MiXCR clonotype calling, in-frame beta chains only. Duplicate CDR3 protein sequences are folded into a single record with the most common DNA and genes. The sample includes approximately 15,000 distinct CDR3 sequences, with around three fifths observed a single time. The ten largest clonotypes hold 7.5% to 9% of the sample. These TCRs come from a human donor with advanced metastatic prostate, ovarian, gallbladder or colorectal cancer (not recorded which). This table probably holds off-target reads from a library built for another chain.

This clonotype was observed a handful of times. The V and J genes are TRBV19 and TRBJ2-1; the D gene is possibly TRBD2 (7 bases). The CDR3 sequence is 13 residues long. Trimming cost V 11 bases and J 3 bases, with 14 bases left between them. CDR1 and CDR2 (germline): LNHDA, SQIVND (reference sequence). CDR3 protein: CAVEGGYYNEQFF. In DNA form, the CDR3 reads TGTGCCGTGGAGGGGGGGTACTACAATGAGCAGTTCTTC.

This clonotype has just a few counts. The chain couples TRBV6-2 or TRBV6-3 to TRBJ1-1; 9 bases line up with TRBD1. Per the germline V gene, CDR1 is MNHEY and CDR2 is SVGEGT. CDR3 length: 13 amino acids. V lost 4 bases to trimming and J lost 8 bases; unmatched junction nucleotides: 5. The CDR3 nucleotides are TGTGCCAGCAGTTTGGCCGGGACAGGGGAAGCTTTCTTT. It specifies CASSLAGTGEAFF.

In its sample, this clonotype was seen a few times. The rearrangement joins TRBV28 to TRBJ1-1, with D possibly matching TRBD1 (5 bases). The germline gives CDR1 MDHEN, CDR2 SYDVKM. The CDR3 totals 18 residues. Trimming pared 6 bases from V and 6 bases from J, leaving 29 bases between. The CDR3, as DNA: TGTGCCAGCAGCGGCCAAAGGGAGCACCCGGGACTCAAGGCTGAAGCTTTCTTT. Translating gives CASSGQREHPGLKAEAFF.

This clonotype has only one observation. The chain joins TRBV11-2 to TRBJ2-7; D perhaps matches TRBD2 (5 bases). V was pared by 2 bases and J by 5 bases, with 10 bases between. From germline, CDR1 is SGHAT and CDR2 FQNNGV. The CDR3 spans 13 residues. The CDR3 here is CASSLLATHEQYF. The CDR3 DNA is TGTGCCAGCAGCTTACTAGCTACCCACGAGCAGTACTTC.

This clonotype occurred a few times. The chain combines TRBV9 with TRBJ1-6; possibly TRBD1 for D (6 bases). V was pared by 4 bases and J by 9 bases, with 23 bases between. This CDR3 contains 17 residues. Germline CDR1 reads SGDLS; CDR2 reads YYNGEE. The CDR3 sequence: CASSPPGGAPSGSPLHF. The CDR3 nucleotides read TGTGCCAGCAGCCCCCCTGGGGGGGCTCCATCTGGTTCACCCCTCCACTTT.

The chain carries TRBV7-2 and TRBJ2-5, with D possibly being TRBD1 or TRBD2 (5 bases each). The CDR3 extends over 14 amino acids. CDR1 and CDR2 (germline): SGHTA, FQGNSA. The V end was cut by 6 bases, the J end by 5 bases, with 16 bases between. The CDR3 loop reads CASSQRRGGETQYF. CDR3 sequence (DNA): TGTGCCAGCAGTCAAAGAAGGGGCGGGGAGACCCAGTACTTC.